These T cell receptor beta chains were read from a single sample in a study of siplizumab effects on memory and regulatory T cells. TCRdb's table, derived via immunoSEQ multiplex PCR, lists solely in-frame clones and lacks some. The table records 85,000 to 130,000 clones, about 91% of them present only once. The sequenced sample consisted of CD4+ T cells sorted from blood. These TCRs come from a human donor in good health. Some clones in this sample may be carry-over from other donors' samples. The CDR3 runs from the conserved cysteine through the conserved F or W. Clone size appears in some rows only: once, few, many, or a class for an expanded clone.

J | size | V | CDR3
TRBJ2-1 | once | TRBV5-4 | CASSLGQGARGNEQFF
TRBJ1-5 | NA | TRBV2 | CASSEQGQGNQPQHF
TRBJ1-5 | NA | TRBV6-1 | CASSRGRSNQPQHF
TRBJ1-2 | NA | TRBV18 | CASSYKQGFGYTF
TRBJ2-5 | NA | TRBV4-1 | CASSHQARGRDQETQYF
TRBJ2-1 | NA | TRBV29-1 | CSVDEGTGRDNEQFF
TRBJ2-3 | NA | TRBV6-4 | CASSEGVSFTDTQYF
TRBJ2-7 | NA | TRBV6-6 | CASSWRAGGGYEQYF
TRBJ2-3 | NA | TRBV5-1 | CASSLQGAIPADTQYF
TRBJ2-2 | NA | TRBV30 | CAWRTRGELFF
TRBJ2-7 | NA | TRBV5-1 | CASSTGLAGGKNSYEQYF
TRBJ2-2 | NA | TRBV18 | CASSPARFTNTGELFF
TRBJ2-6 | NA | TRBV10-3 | CAISDSGVSVANVLTF
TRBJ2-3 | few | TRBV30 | CAWSQTSGSTDTQYF
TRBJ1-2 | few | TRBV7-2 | CASSLAGWGYTF
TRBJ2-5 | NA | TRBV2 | CASSEASFGTQYF